This T cell receptor (beta chain) stems from a study of blood T cells in healthy people across ages (dated by TCRdb to the mid-2010s). In terms of the full investigation: In model experiments, roughly one uniquely barcoded TCR beta cDNA molecule per two T cells was captured by template switching. To track age-related changes in TCR beta repertoire diversity, the study relied on deep sequencing normalized with unique cDNA molecular identifiers. The donors were split into four age groups: young (average 16 years), middle-aged (nearly 40), aged (more than 55) and long-lived (approximately 80). For two donors (one aged 18 to 30 and one aged 80 or older), the study analyzed two additional independent replicas of 1 million unique cDNA reads from the same blood draw.

Systemically healthy Caucasian individuals from Russia, approximately 39 in total and aged roughly 6 to 100 years, were included as donors. Roughly 9 milliliters of peripheral blood were drawn from each donor into EDTA-treated Vacutainer tubes. Ficoll-Paque density-gradient centrifugation was used to isolate PBMCs, with at least 6.5 million per sample. Total RNA, at least 5.5 micrograms per sample, was extracted from PBMCs with Trizol reagent. The percentages of naive CD45RAhigh/CD27high T cells were determined by flow cytometry on a PBMC aliquot from every donor. Study-wide conclusions, independent of this receptor: Donor CMV infection status was unknown, potentially confounding age-related changes in expanded clonotypes. There was a strong correlation between observed TCR beta diversity and the percentage of naive T cells measured by flow cytometry. Observed TCR beta diversity per million T cells fell roughly linearly with age, and a significant reduction was already apparent by age around 40. Estimates of total diversity from one million sequenced T cells were regarded as lower bounds and underestimates. The long-lived group showed more naive CD4+ T cells, fewer expanded clones and increased TCR diversity than the aged group, suggesting age selection. Bulk unsorted PBMC profiling prevented conclusive comparison of naive and antigen-experienced compartments.

Libraries came from 5' RACE. Sequencing was performed on an Illumina HiSeq 2500. The second PCR ran for roughly 6 to 11 cycles and used a J-beta primer mix along with a sample-barcoded 5' primer. A template-switch 5' adaptor carrying 12 random nucleotides introduced a unique molecular identifier onto each TCR beta cDNA molecule. Each sample yielded at least 3 million CDR3-containing paired-end reads. All of the RNA was converted into first-strand cDNA using the Mint cDNA synthesis kit, with a TRBC-specific oligonucleotide serving as the primer. Following uracil-DNA glycosylase treatment, a first 18-cycle PCR with universal primers M1SS and BC2_uni_R was performed on all cDNA. Turning to the authors' computational methods: For normalization, 1 million high-quality reads were randomly selected from each sample, with every read carrying a distinct molecular identifier. Instead of being binned into consensus sequences, reads with shared molecular identifiers were discarded. MiTCR, set to a Q25 quality threshold and the strictest error-elimination algorithm, was used for CDR3 identification, clonotype clustering and error correction. A nonparametric unseen species model with Euler transformation was used to estimate lower-bound total TCR beta diversity. TCRdb itself trimmed the public reads at Q25 with fastp, ran MiXCR and retained productive beta chains. Rows matching on CDR3 protein sequence are summarized as one entry with the most common DNA and genes. These V and J calls originate from TCRdb's pipeline instead of the authors' own analysis. The table for this sample lists approximately 800,000 distinct CDR3 sequences; 20% to 25% of them were counted only once. The ten most abundant clones make up approximately 3.7% of the sample.

This clonotype has a single count. The specificity of this receptor is unknown. Base quality data are lacking; no much larger clone is found one base away. The CDR3 spans 14 residues, from the cysteine through the phenylalanine. Only CDR3 DNA is held: 42 bases, read in frame from base 1. The germline ends are 13 bases apart after V is trimmed by 5 bases and J by 1 base. The CDR1 and CDR2 encoded by the germline V gene (reference sequence) are DFQATT and SNEGSKA. This same sample was also part of a study on T cells of mothers and their children. From that second study: Donors were nine systemically healthy Caucasian individuals: three mothers and their six children. cDNA synthesis consumed the entire amount of extracted RNA, loaded at approximately 1.6 ug RNA in each 15 ul reaction. In the second PCR, the M1S primer introduced both the sample barcodes and 2-4 random nucleotides. Over 9.5 million TCR beta CDR3 reads were obtained for each mother, and approximately 2.9 million reads were obtained for each child. Thymic selection similarly shapes TCR recombination output in related and unrelated pairs, with minor effect from inherited differences. Related mother-child pairs always showed normalized repertoire overlap that was slightly higher than in unrelated mother-child pairs, though the difference was never significant. With a sensitivity of approximately 93 clones per million clonotypes, no persistent microchimeric T cell clones were detected. To look for features that set related mother-child pairs apart from unrelated individuals, the researchers ran deep NGS to compare the TCR beta repertoires of mothers and children. Mothers averaged roughly 40 +/- 4 years of age and children averaged approximately 11 +/- 4 years. Libraries were sequenced on Illumina HiSeq 2000 with 100+100 nt paired-end reads after adapter ligation with NEBNext reagents. To prevent cross-contamination, the mother and child libraries were prepared one month apart and sequenced in separate runs. For each donor, somewhere between roughly 450,000 and 2,100,000 distinct TCR beta clonotypes were identified. Naive TCR beta clonotypes were estimated from low-frequency clonotypes matched to each donor's FACS-determined naive share, without sorting.

This TCR derives from a boy younger than 18 in good health. This chain joins TRBV20-1 to TRBJ2-3; confidence is insufficient to name the D gene. The sequenced material came from blood. The base sequence is TGCAGTGCTTACTTCCTACTTGGCACAGATACGCAGTATTTT. The resulting protein is CSAYFLLGTDTQYF.